This TCR beta chain was observed in a study of blood T cell repertoires in COVID-19. Study as a whole: Some COVID-19 samples were acute and others convalescent; all came from the United States, Italy and Spain. T cells, B-cell-depleted T cells, or PBMCs provided the cDNA or gDNA that served as material.

In the source study's methods: It was from reference gene primer amplification that nucleated cell counts were estimated. Libraries were prepared by immunoSEQ multiplex PCR; TCRdb keeps only in-frame clonotypes and omits some of them. That table supplies the V and J calls and clone size; D and trimming were determined from the DNA. This repertoire shows about 220,000 clones, 70% to 90% found once; its top ten account for about 2.4%. Germline V gene sequence: CDR1 SGHRS, CDR2 YFSETQ. V shed 4 bases and J shed 8 bases, with 15 bases lying between them. The CDR3 sequence is 14 residues long. The clonotype originates from a woman in her 70s with COVID-19, enrolled during active disease. Sequenced: peripheral blood. This chain links TRBV5-1 with TRBJ1-4; TRBD1 might be the D (5 bases). The CDR3 loop is CASSEGGSGEKLFF. CDR3 DNA sequence: TGCGCCAGCAGCGAGGGAGGCTCAGGGGAAAAACTGTTTTTT.